Listed here are 4 T cell receptor beta chains from one sample, sequenced in a study of blood T cell repertoires in COVID-19. The table came from immunoSEQ multiplex PCR; TCRdb's copy has only in-frame clones and leaves some out. The sample contains 300,000 to 400,000 clones, 80% to 90% of which appear only once. Sequencing was done on a sample of PBMCs or T cells enriched from blood (not recorded which). The receptors come from a man aged 25 to 40 who had recovered from COVID-19.

The chain links TRBV9 to TRBJ1-4, with 9 positions matching TRBD1. V lost 4 bases, J lost 7 bases, and 8 bases stayed unmatched. The germline V gene has CDR1 SGDLS and CDR2 YYNGEE. The CDR3 length is 15 residues. In DNA, the CDR3 is TGTGCCAGCAGCTCAACAGGGGGCATGGGTGAAAAACTGTTTTTT. It is translated as CASSSTGGMGEKLFF.

This clone was seen only a few times. This chain connects TRBV6-5 to TRBJ1-4; D not resolved. The V gene's germline CDR1 is MNHEY and CDR2 SVGAGI. The V gene lost 6 bases and the J gene lost 0 bases, with 8 bases spanning the gap. This CDR3 has 14 residues. DNA for the CDR3: TGTGCCAGCAGGCCGAGAACAACTAATGAAAAACTGTTTTTT. This gives the protein CASRPRTTNEKLFF.

The chain couples TRBV6-5 to TRBJ2-7; weak D call: TRBD1 (6 bases). The CDR3 totals 16 residues. Between the trimmed V and J ends, which lost 0 bases and 2 bases, there was a span of 14 bases. Germline V gives CDR1 MNHEY, CDR2 SVGAGI. This CDR3 reads CASSYSLPDRPYEQYF. The CDR3 DNA sequence: TGTGCCAGCAGTTACTCGCTGCCGGACAGACCCTACGAGCAGTACTTC.

The chain has TRBV27 and TRBJ1-1; possible D gene TRBD1, 5 bases. Looked up from germline, CDR1 is MNHEY and CDR2 is SMNVEV (reference sequence). The CDR3 runs 13 residues. V lost 10 bases and J lost 6, with 18 bases in between. Here the CDR3 DNA reads TGTGCCACTCTAGGGGCAGGTCTGGCTGAAGCTTTCTTT. Its translation: CATLGAGLAEAFF.